The 27 T cell receptor beta chains below were found in one sample sequenced in a study of blood T cell repertoires in COVID-19. Measured with immunoSEQ multiplex PCR; TCRdb has only the in-frame clones, and not every one. The sample lists roughly 170,000 clones, about 85% occurring once. Sequencing was carried out using peripheral blood. All receptors derive from a man in his sixties with acute or convalescent COVID-19.

J is TRBJ1-1 and V is TRBV5-4; D perhaps matches TRBD1 (5 bases). V was trimmed by 5 bases and J by 4 bases, leaving 12 bases between them. The germline gives CDR1 SGHNT, CDR2 YYREEE (reference sequence). This CDR3 is 13 amino acids long. The CDR3 DNA is TGTGCCAGCAGTCTGCAGGGCGTCACTGAAGCTTTCTTT. It specifies CASSLQGVTEAFF.

The chain uses TRBV4-1 and TRBJ1-5; D unresolved. Germline V gives CDR1 MGHRA, CDR2 YSYEKL. CDR3 size: 18 residues. Between the trimmed V and J ends, which lost 0 bases and 0 bases, there was a span of 15 bases. The CDR3 DNA reads as TGCGCCAGCAGCCAAGAAAGAACGAGCGGCGGTAGCAATCAGCCCCAGCATTTT. Encoded protein: CASSQERTSGGSNQPQHF.

The rearrangement joins TRBV19 to TRBJ1-2; D is possibly TRBD1 (5 bases). Trimming cost V 6 bases and J 2 bases, with 7 bases left between them. The CDR3 loop spans 12 amino acids. Germline V gene sequence: CDR1 LNHDA, CDR2 SQIVND (reference sequence). CDR3 protein: CASSRGNYGYTF. The CDR3 nucleotides are TGTGCCAGTAGCCGGGGGAACTATGGCTACACCTTC.

CDR3 sequence: CASSGLGSPLSGANVLTF. The CDR3, as DNA: TGTGCCAGCAGCGGATTGGGGAGCCCCCTCTCTGGGGCCAACGTCCTGACTTTC. This rearrangement joins TRBV5-4 to TRBJ2-6; a possible D gene is TRBD2 (5 bases). The V gene lost 4 bases and the J gene lost 0 bases, with 17 bases spanning the gap. In germline, CDR1 is SGHNT, CDR2 YYREEE (reference sequence). The CDR3 loop spans 18 amino acids.

This clone has only a few counts. The V gene is TRBV18, the J gene TRBJ2-5; 14 nucleotides align to TRBD2. Looked up from germline, CDR1 is KGHSH and CDR2 is LQKENI. Trimming took 0 bases from V and 5 from J; bases not matched to a gene: 5. The CDR3 is 17 residues long. CDR3 bases: TGTGCCAGCTCACCACCGACTAGCGGGAGGGGTCTTGAGACCCAGTACTTC. It codes for CASSPPTSGRGLETQYF.

The chain is built from TRBV19 and TRBJ2-2; possible D gene TRBD2, 5 bases. V lost 3 bases, J lost 7 bases, and 9 bases lay in between. This CDR3 is built from 13 residues. CDR1 and CDR2 from the germline V gene are LNHDA and SQIVND (reference sequence). The CDR3 protein is CASSIMGVGELFF. Here the CDR3 DNA reads TGTGCCAGTAGTATTATGGGAGTCGGGGAGCTGTTTTTT.

The chain carries TRBV2 and TRBJ1-1; unclear D gene. This CDR3 has 14 amino acids. Trimming took off 4 bases at V and 0 bases at J, with 9 bases between the two ends. CDR1 is SNHLY, CDR2 FYNNEI, per germline. DNA for the CDR3: TGTGCCAGCAGTGTCAACAGTATGAACACTGAAGCTTTCTTT. It specifies CASSVNSMNTEAFF.

The chain has TRBV7-9 and TRBJ1-2; D is uncertain. This CDR3 region has 12 residues. V was cut by 5 bases and J by 3 bases, with 7 bases left in between. In germline, CDR1 is SEHNR, CDR2 FQNEAQ (reference sequence). CDR3 region: CASSLRDYGYTF. Here the CDR3 DNA reads TGTGCCAGCAGCCTGAGGGACTATGGCTACACCTTC.

The chain recombines TRBV7-8 with TRBJ2-7; 10 bases line up with TRBD1. V shed 5 bases and J 3 bases; nucleotides not matched to a gene: 10. From germline, CDR1 is SGHVS and CDR2 FQNEAQ. The CDR3 extends over 16 amino acids. As DNA, the CDR3 is TGTGCCAGCAGCCGGACCGGACAGGGGGTGTACTACGAGCAGTACTTC. Translating it yields CASSRTGQGVYYEQYF.

The V call is TRBV9, the J call TRBJ1-2, with TRBD1 matching 9 bases. V gave up 0 bases and J gave up 8 bases; unmatched junction bases: 5. Germline-derived CDR1 and CDR2 are SGDLS and YYNGEE. CDR3 length equals 14 residues. The CDR3 region is CASSVAQGAGGYTF. The DNA for the CDR3 is TGTGCCAGCAGCGTAGCACAGGGGGCGGGCGGCTACACCTTC. The full variable domain, completed using reference TRBV9 and TRBJ1-2, is DSGVTQTPKHLITATGQRVTLRCSPRSGDLSVYWYQQSLDQGLQFLIQYYNGEERAKGNILERFSAQQFPDLHSELNLSSLELGDSALYFCASSVAQGAGGYTFGSGTRLTVV.

The chain links TRBV5-1 to TRBJ1-1; 8 nucleotides agree with TRBD1. Germline trimming cut 3 bases from V and 1 base from J; bases unmatched to any gene: 2. The CDR3 sequence is 14 residues long. CDR1 SGHRS and CDR2 YFSETQ come from the germline V gene. CDR3 DNA sequence: TGCGCCAGCAGCTCAGGGACAGGGAACACTGAAGCTTTCTTT. It is translated as CASSSGTGNTEAFF.

The J gene is TRBJ1-1, the V gene TRBV9, with 10 nucleotides matching TRBD1. Looked up from germline, CDR1 is SGDLS and CDR2 is YYNGEE. V lost 3 bases to trimming and J lost 3 bases; unmatched junction nucleotides: 5. The CDR3 length is 15 residues. CDR3 sequence (DNA): TGTGCCAGCAGCGGGACCGGACAGGGGGACACTGAAGCTTTCTTT. It encodes CASSGTGQGDTEAFF.

In its sample, this clone was seen once. V is TRBV6-5 and J is TRBJ1-2; weak D call: TRBD1 (5 bases). This CDR3 spans 14 amino acids. V lost 6 bases and J lost 2, with 13 bases in between. The germline V gene encodes CDR1 MNHEY and CDR2 SVGAGI. The DNA for the CDR3 is TGTGCCAGCAGCCGGGGGGAGGGGAACTATGGCTACACCTTC. This gives the protein CASSRGEGNYGYTF.

This chain links TRBV6-1 with TRBJ2-1, with 11 bases lining up with TRBD2. Germline V gene lookup returns CDR1 MNHNS and CDR2 SASEGT. This CDR3 has 17 residues. The junction had 11 bases not matched to a gene; V was cut back by 4 bases and J by 6 bases. The CDR3, as DNA: TGTGCCAGCAGTGGAGCTAGCGGGAGGCCTGGTGGCAATGAGCAGTTCTTC. The encoded protein is CASSGASGRPGGNEQFF.

The V gene is TRBV19, the J gene TRBJ2-1; 10 bases are a match to TRBD2. This CDR3 has 15 residues. Per germline, CDR1 LNHDA and CDR2 SQIVND (reference sequence). V gave up 2 bases and J gave up 7 bases; unmatched junction bases: 5. CDR3 bases: TGTGCCAGTAGTATAAGTAGCGGGAGGACTAATGAGCAGTTCTTC. Its protein is CASSISSGRTNEQFF. Full variable domain (outside the CDR3, taken from reference TRBV19 and TRBJ2-1): DGGITQSPKYLFRKEGQNVTLSCEQNLNHDAMYWYRQDPGQGLRLIYYSQIVNDFQKGDIAEGYSVSREKKESFPLTVTSAQKNPTAFYLCASSISSGRTNEQFFGPGTRLTVL.

The DNA of the CDR3 is TGTGCCTGGGCTCCGGGACAAGAGACCCAGTACTTC. It yields the protein CAWAPGQETQYF. The chain couples TRBV30 to TRBJ2-5; possibly TRBD2 for D (5 bases). V shed 5 bases and J shed 2 bases, with 9 bases lying between them. Germline V gene lookup returns CDR1 GTSNPN and CDR2 SVGIG (reference sequence). The CDR3 runs 12 residues.

This clone was seen just once. The genes are TRBV6-7 and TRBJ2-5, with 11 nucleotides matching TRBD2. TRBV6-7 is known as an ORF, though its function is uncertain. CDR3 length: 17 amino acids. V trimming: 7 bases; J trimming: 2 bases; junction bases outside the gene matches: 12. CDR3 nucleotides: TGTGCCAGCACCCAGGGTCTAGCGGGGGGCGGTCAAGAGACCCAGTACTTC. Translated, it gives CASTQGLAGGGQETQYF.

This clone was seen only once. The J gene is TRBJ1-5, the V gene TRBV12-3 or TRBV12-4; TRBD1 is a possible D gene (5 bases). V shed 3 bases and J shed 6 bases, with 9 bases lying between them. This CDR3 region has 13 residues. The CDR3 protein is CASSFRGVQPQHF. CDR3 nucleotides: TGTGCCAGCAGTTTTCGGGGGGTTCAGCCCCAGCATTTT.

This clone was seen more than once but under ten times. V gene TRBV10-3 combines with J gene TRBJ1-2, with D tentatively TRBD1 (5 bases). Trimming took 6 bases from V and 8 from J, leaving 19 bases between them. The CDR3 is made up of 14 amino acids. Germline V gene sequence: CDR1 ENHRY, CDR2 SYGVKD. The CDR3 nucleotides are TGTGCCATCAGGGGAGGGACGGGGGATTACGGCTACACCTTC. Encoded protein: CAIRGGTGDYGYTF.

The chain is built from TRBV7-9 and TRBJ1-2; no reliable D call. V lost 5 bases, J lost 0 bases, and 10 bases lay in between. Germline V gene sequence: CDR1 SEHNR, CDR2 FQNEAQ (reference sequence). The CDR3 length is 14 residues. The CDR3 sequence is CASSPETSNYGYTF. In nucleotides, the CDR3 is TGTGCCAGCAGCCCCGAGACATCTAACTATGGCTACACCTTC.

The chain's CDR3 is CASSPPGGQGNEQFF. CDR3 sequence (DNA): TGTGCCAGCAGCCCCCCGGGGGGACAGGGGAATGAGCAGTTCTTC. V usage is TRBV6-5 and J usage is TRBJ2-1; TRBD1 aligns across 10 bases. V was pared by 6 bases and J by 7 bases, with 9 bases of the junction left unmatched. Per germline, CDR1 MNHEY and CDR2 SVGAGI. This CDR3 spans 15 amino acids.

The V call is TRBV7-2, the J call TRBJ2-2; 10 nucleotides align to TRBD2. Trimming took 5 bases from V and 0 from J; bases not matched to a gene: 9. CDR1 and CDR2 from the germline V gene are SGHTA and FQGNSA. The CDR3 is 18 amino acids. DNA for the CDR3: TGTGCCAGCAGCCCGAGGACTAGCGGAACCGCGAACACCGGGGAGCTGTTTTTT. This encodes CASSPRTSGTANTGELFF.

The J gene is TRBJ2-1, the V gene TRBV5-1; 8 bases map to TRBD1. The germline gives CDR1 SGHRS, CDR2 YFSETQ. The CDR3 totals 17 residues. The V gene end was trimmed by 6 bases and the J gene end by 2 bases; junction bases not matched to a gene: 13. The CDR3, as DNA: TGCGCCAGCACCCGTCTATCCGGACAGGGAGCCTACAATGAGCAGTTCTTC. This sequence encodes CASTRLSGQGAYNEQFF.

The chain employs TRBV13 and TRBJ2-3; TRBD2 matches at 13 bases. The V segment lost 2 bases and the J segment 0 bases; nucleotides outside the gene matches: 2. This CDR3 region has 17 residues. From germline, CDR1 is PRHDT and CDR2 FYEKMQ (reference sequence). For the CDR3, the DNA is TGTGCCAGCAGCTTATGGGGACTAGCGGGGAGCACAGATACGCAGTATTTT. Amino acid sequence: CASSLWGLAGSTDTQYF. Full variable domain (outside the CDR3, taken from reference TRBV13 and TRBJ2-3): AAGVIQSPRHLIKEKRETATLKCYPIPRHDTVYWYQQGPGQDPQFLISFYEKMQSDKGSIPDRFSAQQFSDYHSELNMSSLELGDSALYFCASSLWGLAGSTDTQYFGPGTRLTVL.

The chain uses TRBV19 and TRBJ2-5; D possibly corresponds to TRBD2 (6 bases). V was clipped by 1 base and J by 5 bases, with 11 bases between them. This CDR3 is built from 14 residues. Germline values: CDR1 LNHDA, CDR2 SQIVND (reference sequence). CDR3 DNA: TGTGCCAGTAGTATAGCGGGGGTGGATGAGACCCAGTACTTC. Translated: CASSIAGVDETQYF.

The chain has TRBV6-5 and TRBJ2-7; no reliable D call. Germline V lookup: CDR1 MNHEY, CDR2 SVGAGI. The CDR3 has 12 residues. V was shortened by 7 bases and J by 4 bases, with 11 bases between the two germline ends. CDR3 nucleotide sequence: TGTGCCAGCATAGACGGGTGGTACGAGCAGTACGTC. Translation: CASIDGWYEQYV.

The rearrangement joins TRBV6-1 to TRBJ1-3; a possible D gene is TRBD1 (5 bases). Deletions cut 2 bases from V and 0 bases from J, with 11 bases between. Germline CDR1 MNHNS, CDR2 SASEGT. This CDR3 contains 16 residues. CDR3 coding DNA: TGTGCCAGCAGTGAACACACCAGGGCCTCTGGAAACACCATATATTTT. The encoded protein is CASSEHTRASGNTIYF.